This is a list of T cell receptor beta chains from one sample in a study of T cell repertoires in cytomegalovirus infection. One entry per CDR3 protein results from TCRdb running MiXCR on the reads. The data contain approximately 700,000 distinct CDR3 sequences, roughly 36% of them seen just once; the ten biggest clones take up 2.5% to 3%. Sequenced sample: PBMCs. These receptors were obtained from a human donor in good health (CMV status not recorded). Some clones in this sample may be carry-over from other donors' samples. Both conserved end residues are part of each CDR3. The order of the fields is V gene, CDR3 length, J gene, D gene, clone size, CDR3 protein, CDR3 DNA. D genes are given only for firm matches. Expanded clones get a size class; other rows say once, few or many, or leave the size out.

>TRBV4-1|15|TRBJ2-7|NA|NA
CASSQATGRSYEQYF
TGCGCCAGCAGCCAAGCGACAGGGAGGTCCTACGAGCAGTACTTC
>TRBV19|14|TRBJ2-1|NA|NA
CASSIVPSANEQFF
TGTGCCAGTAGTATAGTCCCTAGCGCCAACGAGCAGTTCTTC
>TRBV27|14|TRBJ2-2|NA|few
CASSTEFETGELFF
TGTGCCAGCAGCACCGAGTTTGAGACCGGGGAGCTGTTTTTT
>TRBV20-1|12|TRBJ2-1|NA|NA
CSSENRYNEQFF
TGCAGCTCCGAGAACCGCTACAATGAGCAGTTCTTC
>TRBV20-1|15|TRBJ2-2|NA|NA
CSARQGGMDTGELFF
TGCAGTGCTAGACAGGGGGGGATGGACACCGGGGAGCTGTTTTTT
>TRBV7-9|15|TRBJ2-4|NA|NA
CASSFGGSAKNIQYF
TGTGCCAGCAGCTTTGGGGGAAGCGCCAAAAACATTCAGTACTTC
>TRBV19|17|TRBJ1-5|NA|NA
CASSIGPSSRFNQPQHF
TGTGCCAGTAGTATAGGGCCTTCGTCCCGTTTCAATCAGCCCCAGCATTTT
>TRBV7-2|11|TRBJ2-7|NA|NA
CASSRNNEQYF
TGTGCCAGCAGCCGGAATAACGAGCAGTACTTC
>TRBV27|17|TRBJ1-1|TRBD1|NA
CASSNRDRGRRDTEAFF
TGTGCCAGCAGTAACCGGGACAGGGGGCGAAGGGACACTGAAGCTTTCTTT
>TRBV28|16|TRBJ2-1|NA|few
CASSLRDKGGWDEQFF
TGTGCCAGCAGTTTAAGGGACAAGGGGGGATGGGATGAGCAGTTCTTC
>TRBV20-1|12|TRBJ2-5|NA|NA
CSVGRDQETQYF
TGCAGCGTCGGTCGGGACCAAGAGACCCAGTACTTC
>TRBV12-3/TRBV12-4|15|TRBJ1-5|NA|NA
CASSGETPINQPQHF
TGTGCCAGCAGCGGGGAGACGCCTATCAATCAGCCCCAGCATTTT
>TRBV29-1|21|TRBJ2-3|NA|NA
CSVRPGSIWPGAVSSTDTQYF
TGCAGCGTGCGGCCGGGGTCGATTTGGCCGGGGGCCGTTTCTAGCACAGATACGCAGTATTTT
>TRBV27|11|TRBJ2-1|TRBD1|NA
CASQTGFEQFF
TGTGCCAGCCAGACAGGGTTTGAGCAGTTCTTC
>TRBV19|16|TRBJ2-1|TRBD2|NA
CASSIRRGGGDNEQFF
TGTGCCAGTAGTATTAGGCGGGGCGGGGGGGACAATGAGCAGTTCTTC
>TRBV19|13|TRBJ1-1|TRBD1|NA
CATGTGGWTEAFF
TGTGCCACCGGGACAGGGGGTTGGACTGAAGCTTTCTTT
>TRBV6-1|11|TRBJ2-7|TRBD1|NA
CASSELDRVEF
TGTGCCAGCAGTGAACTGGACAGGGTAGAGTTC
>TRBV10-3|16|TRBJ2-5|TRBD2|NA
CAISSSGGIREQTQYF
TGTGCCATCAGTTCTAGCGGGGGGATCCGAGAACAGACCCAGTACTTC
>TRBV28|13|TRBJ1-6|NA|few
CASSWAGNSPLHF
TGTGCCAGCAGTTGGGCCGGGAATTCACCCCTCCACTTT
>TRBV28|14|TRBJ1-1|NA|many
CASSLVGPNTEAFF
TGTGCCAGCAGCCTAGTGGGCCCGAACACTGAAGCTTTCTTT
>TRBV6-6|19|TRBJ2-3|TRBD2|NA
CASSPPLLAGAPTSDTQYF
TGTGCCAGCAGTCCCCCTTTACTAGCGGGGGCGCCTACCTCAGATACGCAGTATTTT
>TRBV12-3/TRBV12-4|14|TRBJ1-2|TRBD1|NA
CASSYLDRVNGYTF
TGTGCCAGCAGTTACCTGGACAGGGTCAATGGCTACACCTTC
>TRBV6-2/TRBV6-3|15|TRBJ1-5|NA|NA
CASSSVGGQGQPQHF
TGTGCCAGCAGCTCGGTAGGGGGGCAAGGACAGCCCCAGCATTTT
>TRBV7-8|13|TRBJ2-1|NA|many
CASSSQGYNEQFF
TGTGCCAGCAGCTCACAAGGGTACAATGAGCAGTTCTTC
>TRBV27|14|TRBJ1-2|NA|few
CASSLRGRSDGYTF
TGTGCCAGCAGTTTACGGGGGCGCAGTGATGGCTACACCTTC
>TRBV10-3|14|TRBJ2-3|NA|NA
CAISLQRVTDTQYF
TGTGCCATCAGCCTACAGAGAGTCACAGATACGCAGTATTTT
>TRBV6-2/TRBV6-3|17|TRBJ1-5|NA|NA
CASSYSIPGYSNQPQHF
TGTGCCAGCAGTTACTCGATTCCAGGCTATAGCAATCAGCCCCAGCATTTT
>TRBV29-1|12|TRBJ1-2|TRBD1|few
CSVEFRTGGYTF
TGCAGCGTTGAATTTCGGACAGGGGGCTACACCTTC
>TRBV18|14|TRBJ1-2|NA|few
CASSPLGQNYGYTF
TGTGCCAGCTCACCCCTAGGACAGAACTATGGCTACACCTTC
>TRBV19|15|TRBJ2-1|NA|few
CASSPAGLPYNEQFF
TGTGCCAGTAGCCCCGCGGGACTTCCATACAATGAGCAGTTCTTC
>TRBV4-1|13|TRBJ1-1|NA|NA
CASSQDGGAEAFF
TGCGCCAGCAGCCAAGATGGGGGTGCAGAAGCTTTCTTT
>TRBV5-5|13|TRBJ2-7|TRBD1|few
CASRTGDHYEQYF
TGTGCCAGCAGAACAGGGGATCACTACGAGCAGTACTTC
>TRBV7-2|14|TRBJ1-1|NA|NA
CASSLAVSPTGAFF
TGTGCCAGCAGCTTAGCGGTTTCCCCCACTGGAGCTTTCTTT
>TRBV11-2|14|TRBJ1-1|TRBD1|few
CASSRTTGDTEAFF
TGTGCCAGCAGCCGGACGACAGGGGACACTGAAGCTTTCTTT
>TRBV28|16|TRBJ1-3|TRBD1|NA
CASSLHRGRAGNTIYF
TGTGCCAGCAGTCTTCACAGGGGGCGCGCTGGAAACACCATATATTTT
>TRBV2|13|TRBJ2-7|TRBD1|many
CASSGTGTYEQYF
TGTGCCAGCTCCGGGACAGGGACCTACGAGCAGTACTTC
>TRBV4-1|16|TRBJ2-6|NA|few
CASSQDLASGANVLTF
TGTGCCAGCAGCCAAGATTTGGCCTCTGGGGCCAACGTCCTGACTTTC
>TRBV29-1|14|TRBJ2-7|TRBD2|NA
CSVTSGPSSYEQYF
TGCAGCGTAACTAGCGGCCCTTCCTCCTACGAGCAGTACTTC
>TRBV28|17|TRBJ1-5|NA|NA
CASSSPRGTDSNQPQHF
TGTGCCAGCAGTTCGCCCCGAGGAACCGATAGCAATCAGCCCCAGCATTTT
>TRBV18|14|TRBJ2-5|TRBD2|NA
CASSPPLAEESQYF
TGTGCCAGCTCACCACCACTAGCGGAGGAGTCCCAGTACTTC
>TRBV28|16|TRBJ1-2|TRBD1|NA
CASSSGTGGFGYGYTF
TGTGCCAGCAGCTCCGGGACAGGGGGGTTCGGCTATGGCTACACCTTC
>TRBV13|16|TRBJ2-7|TRBD1|few
CASSAPGTGETYEQYF
TGTGCCAGCAGCGCACCCGGGACAGGCGAGACCTACGAGCAGTACTTC
>TRBV7-2|17|TRBJ1-1|TRBD1|NA
CASSLVPLTGPNTEAFW
TGTGCCAGCAGCTTAGTCCCACTGACAGGGCCGAACACTGAAGCTTTCTGG
>TRBV3-1|15|TRBJ2-3|NA|few
CASSQVGRAADTQYF
TGTGCCAGCAGCCAAGTGGGAAGGGCCGCAGATACGCAGTATTTT
>TRBV27|15|TRBJ2-3|TRBD2|NA
CASSSAGVLTDTQYF
TGTGCCAGCAGTTCAGCGGGAGTCCTGACAGATACGCAGTATTTT
>TRBV4-1|14|TRBJ2-7|NA|few
CASSQDVSAYEQYF
TGCGCCAGCAGCCAAGATGTTTCGGCCTACGAGCAGTACTTC
>TRBV2|13|TRBJ2-7|NA|few
CASSDQGRFEQYF
TGTGCCAGCAGTGATCAGGGAAGGTTCGAGCAGTACTTC
>TRBV6-6|14|TRBJ1-2|NA|few
CASRMDPSNYGYTF
TGTGCCAGCAGGATGGACCCTTCTAACTATGGCTACACCTTC
>TRBV7-6|14|TRBJ2-5|TRBD1|few
CASKPRDREETQYF
TGTGCCAGCAAGCCTCGGGACAGGGAGGAGACCCAGTACTTC
>TRBV7-3|13|TRBJ1-1|NA|few
CASSPGYLTEAFF
TGTGCCAGCAGCCCCGGCTACCTCACTGAAGCTTTCTTT
>TRBV28|17|TRBJ1-4|TRBD1|NA
CASTSGTGGVSVEKLFF
TGTGCCAGCACTTCCGGGACAGGGGGCGTTAGTGTTGAAAAACTGTTTTTT
>TRBV30|14|TRBJ1-1|NA|few
CASIPTGLNTEAFF
TGTGCCTCCATACCAACAGGGTTGAACACTGAAGCTTTCTTT
>TRBV24-1|18|TRBJ2-3|TRBD2|NA
CATSDLQLGAGSSDTQYF
TGTGCCACCAGTGATTTGCAGCTCGGAGCGGGAAGCTCAGATACGCAGTATTTT
>TRBV6-1|16|TRBJ1-5|NA|few
CASSEIIARGNQPQHF
TGTGCCAGCAGTGAAATTATCGCGAGGGGCAATCAGCCCCAGCATTTT